The clone carrying this T cell receptor beta chain was seen many times. After template switching added a universal primer site, the resulting cDNA carried unique molecular identifiers. Each CDR3 protein gets one entry after TCRdb re-called the 5' RACE reads with MiXCR. The sample holds about 430,000 distinct CDR3 sequences, around 20% seen once. In germline, CDR1 is ENHRY, CDR2 SYGVKD. J gave up 0 bases and V 0 bases, and 7 bases lay outside the gene matches. The length of the CDR3 is 18 residues. These data originate in a study of identical twins. Sequenced: naive T cells sorted from blood. This clonotype was sampled from a man over 45 in good health. This chain uses TRBV10-3 with TRBJ2-2, with TRBD1 matching over 7 bases. This CDR3 is CAISESGMTGTNTGELFF. CDR3 coding DNA: TGTGCCATCAGTGAGTCTGGGATGACAGGGACGAACACCGGGGAGCTGTTTTTT.